The 10 T cell receptor beta chains reported below all come from one sample, sequenced in a study of blood T cells in healthy people across ages (dated by TCRdb to about 2015). Library preparation was by 5' RACE. Instrument used: Illumina HiSeq 2500. A second PCR of about 6 to 11 cycles was run with a J-beta primer mix and a sample-barcoded 5' primer. TCRdb trimmed the raw reads at Q25, called clones with MiXCR and kept productive beta chains. Rows are unified per CDR3 protein, each entry keeping the most common DNA and genes. The sample contains approximately 880,000 distinct CDR3 sequences, about 44% of them found a single time. The top ten clonotypes cover 10% to 15% of the sample. The sequenced sample was blood. The receptors derive from a man aged 25 to 40 in good health.

This clonotype was detected a few times. This sequence joins TRBV9 and TRBJ2-1; D assignment may be TRBD1 or TRBD2 (6 bases each). Germline V CDR1 and CDR2: SGDLS, YYNGEE. The V end lost 0 bases, the J end lost 4 bases, and 11 bases lay between the germline ends. CDR3 length equals 15 residues. In DNA form, the CDR3 reads TGTGCCAGCAGCGTAGCGGGGGCCGATTACAATGAGCAGTTCTTC. This encodes CASSVAGADYNEQFF.

This clonotype was detected only a few times. This clone may be a read error of a much larger clone one base away. The chain employs TRBV25-1 and TRBJ2-7; no reliable D call. Trimming left V 3 bases short and J 0 bases short, with 9 bases between. The CDR3 loop spans 14 amino acids. Looked up from germline, CDR1 is MGHDK and CDR2 is SYGVNS. The CDR3 DNA is TGTGCCAGCAGTGATGGTGAGAGCTCCTACGAGCAGTACTTC. Translating gives CASSDGESSYEQYF.

The chain joins TRBV20-1 to TRBJ2-2; D is undetermined. Trimming removed 6 bases from V and 7 bases from J, with 9 bases in between. Germline lookup yields CDR1 DFQATT and CDR2 SNEGSKA (reference sequence). The CDR3 loop spans 11 amino acids. The CDR3 sequence is CSAWKGGELFF. The CDR3 coding sequence is TGCAGTGCCTGGAAGGGCGGGGAGCTGTTTTTT.

This chain uses TRBV2 with TRBJ2-7; tentatively, D is TRBD2 (6 bases). CDR1 is SNHLY, CDR2 FYNNEI, per germline. V shed 6 bases and J shed 4 bases, with 13 bases lying between them. There are 13 residues in the CDR3. The CDR3 nucleotides read TGTGCCAGCAGGTCGGGACTGTCTTACGAGCAGTACTTC. This translates into CASRSGLSYEQYF.

J is TRBJ2-2 and V is TRBV4-2; D might be TRBD1 (5 bases). Germline V gene sequence: CDR1 LGHNA, CDR2 YNFKEQ. V lost 0 bases and J lost 3, with 8 bases in between. The CDR3 extends over 15 amino acids. Written as DNA, the CDR3 is TGTGCCAGCAGCCAAGAAGGGGCAGACACCGGGGAGCTGTTTTTT. This encodes CASSQEGADTGELFF.

This clonotype was observed a handful of times. The chain recombines TRBV14 with TRBJ2-3; 9 bases agree with TRBD1. The junction had 12 bases not matched to a gene; V was cut back by 1 base and J by 1 base. This CDR3 comprises 19 residues. The germline V gene has CDR1 SGHDN and CDR2 FVKESK. The CDR3 coding sequence is TGTGCCAGCAGCCAAGCGGCCGGGACAGGGTTTAGCGGCACAGATACGCAGTATTTT. It is translated as CASSQAAGTGFSGTDTQYF.

The rearrangement uses TRBV6-1 and TRBJ1-2; D unresolved. The CDR3 spans 14 residues. Germline CDR1 and CDR2: MNHNS and SASEGT. V lost 6 bases and J 0 bases, leaving 11 bases between the germline ends. The CDR3 sequence is CASSLGVPNYGYTF. The CDR3 coding sequence is TGTGCCAGCAGCCTCGGGGTACCTAACTATGGCTACACCTTC.

This CDR3 is CASSLGIEHGYTF. As DNA, the CDR3 is TGCGCCAGCAGCTTGGGGATCGAACATGGCTACACCTTC. This rearrangement joins TRBV5-1 to TRBJ1-2; D is undetermined. V gave up 0 bases and J gave up 6 bases, with 9 bases separating them. Germline loops: CDR1 SGHRS, CDR2 YFSETQ. The CDR3 length is 13 residues. Using reference TRBV5-1 and TRBJ1-2 for the parts outside the CDR3, the full variable domain is KAGVTQTPRYLIKTRGQQVTLSCSPISGHRSVSWYQQTPGQGLQFLFEYFSETQRNKGNFPGRFSGRQFSNSRSEMNVSTLELGDSALYLCASSLGIEHGYTFGSGTRLTVV.

In this sample, this clonotype turned up a few times. The J gene is TRBJ2-7, the V gene TRBV27; D is perhaps TRBD2 (5 bases). V lost 2 bases, J lost 4 bases, and 9 bases lay in between. This CDR3 has 13 amino acids. Germline values: CDR1 MNHEY, CDR2 SMNVEV (reference sequence). CDR3 sequence reads: CASSLTAEYEQYF. The DNA of the CDR3 is TGTGCCAGCAGTTTAACAGCGGAGTACGAGCAGTACTTC.

The chain is built from TRBV4-3 and TRBJ2-7; possible D gene TRBD2, 6 bases. The CDR3 has 15 residues. The germline CDR1 and CDR2 sequences are LGHNA and YSLEER. Trimming cost V 5 bases and J 7 bases, with 21 bases left between them. CDR3 sequence (DNA): TGCGCCAGCAGCTTCGAAGGGACGGGAGTTGGGGAGCAGTACTTC. As protein: CASSFEGTGVGEQYF.